This TCR beta chain originates from a study of blood T cell repertoires in COVID-19. Study at large: The study drew acute and convalescent COVID-19 samples from the United States, Italy and Spain.

The CDR3 is made up of 18 amino acids. The V gene end was trimmed by 4 bases and the J gene end by 0 bases; junction bases not matched to a gene: 14. Germline V gene data show CDR1 as SGHRS and CDR2 as YFSETQ. Original processing methods: Amplification of reference gene primers was used by the study to estimate nucleated cell counts. Some clones are missing from TCRdb's copy, which holds only in-frame ones; the method was immunoSEQ multiplex PCR. The DNA gave D and trimming, while V, J and clone size come from that table. Of fewer than 400,000 clones listed, roughly 90% are singletons. This receptor was identified in a woman aged 25 to 39 who had been exposed to COVID-19. The chain carries TRBV5-1 and TRBJ1-2; 8 bases line up with TRBD1. Sequenced sample: PBMCs or T cells enriched from blood (not recorded which). The DNA for the CDR3 is TGCGCCAGCAGCCGAAATCCGGGACAGGCGACTACTAACTATGGCTACACCTTC. Its translation: CASSRNPGQATTNYGYTF.